The T cell receptor (beta chain) described here comes from a study of PD-L1 blockade in urothelial cancer. Study as a whole: Atezolizumab 1,200 mg was given intravenously every 3 weeks, starting 2014. Male patients with bladder-origin urothelial cancer numbered twenty-five of 29.

The germline V gene encodes CDR1 SGHNT and CDR2 YYREEE (reference sequence). The CDR3 covers 14 residues. V lost 2 bases and J 1 base, leaving 9 bases between the germline ends. Into every PCR, synthetic TCR analog templates were spiked. Generated by immunoSEQ multiplex PCR, the TCRdb table keeps only in-frame clones and is missing some. The sample has tens of thousands of clones, more than 85% seen once. The sequence was collected from a man between 60 and 75 years old with urothelial cancer. Sample: PBMCs, taken around atezolizumab (anti-PD-L1) treatment. The chain carries TRBV5-4 and TRBJ1-1; possible D gene TRBD1, 6 bases. In nucleotides, the CDR3 is TGTGCCAGCAGCTTCCAGGGGCGGAACACTGAAGCTTTCTTT. Translating gives CASSFQGRNTEAFF.